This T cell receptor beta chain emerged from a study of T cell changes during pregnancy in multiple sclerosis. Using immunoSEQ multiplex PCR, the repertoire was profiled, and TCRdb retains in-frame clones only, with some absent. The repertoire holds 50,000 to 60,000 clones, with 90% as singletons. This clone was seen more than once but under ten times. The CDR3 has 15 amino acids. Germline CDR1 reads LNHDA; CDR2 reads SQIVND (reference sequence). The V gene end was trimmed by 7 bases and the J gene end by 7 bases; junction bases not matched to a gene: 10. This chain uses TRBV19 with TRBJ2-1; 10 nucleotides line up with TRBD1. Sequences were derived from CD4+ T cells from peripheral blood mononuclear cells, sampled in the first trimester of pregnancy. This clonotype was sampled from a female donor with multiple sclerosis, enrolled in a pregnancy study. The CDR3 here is CASTSDRGRGNEQFF. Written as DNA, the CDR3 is TGTGCCAGTACCAGCGACAGGGGGCGCGGGAATGAGCAGTTCTTC.